This record concerns one T cell receptor (beta chain) sequence. The target antigen is unknown. TCRdb reprocessed the 5' RACE reads, with one entry per CDR3 protein and no DNA. The table lists a few hundred thousand distinct CDR3 sequences. This specimen belongs to a study of T cells expressing NK-cell markers. The study, taken as a whole, reports: There were a handful of donors in whom these clonotypes also led the CD3+CD56-NKG2C+ fraction.

There are 12 residues in the CDR3. The germline V gene encodes CDR1 MNHEY and CDR2 SVGAGI. This chain connects TRBV6-5 to TRBJ1-6. The sample consisted of blood T cells: a sorted CD56 or NKG2C T cell subset, CD4+ or CD8+ T cells, or bulk PBMC T cells (not recorded which). The source of this sequence is a man aged 18 to 29 in good health. The CDR3 region is CASSQGWVTLHF.